One and the same sample provided the 14 T cell receptor beta chains below, sequenced in a study of T cell responses to AZD1222 COVID-19 vaccine. Sequencing used immunoSEQ multiplex PCR; TCRdb keeps in-frame clones, though not all of them. Of under 130,000 clones in the sample, approximately 96% are singletons; the top ten hold approximately 2.2%. Material: peripheral blood, obtained on day 0 of AZD1222 vaccination. These receptors all come from an adult in good health.

This chain joins TRBV7-8 and TRBJ1-6; 9 bases map to TRBD1. The CDR3 length is 16 residues. Germline assignment: CDR1 SGHVS and CDR2 FQNEAQ. V was clipped by 4 bases and J by 7 bases; unmatched bases: 8. Written as DNA, the CDR3 is TGTGCCAGCAGCTCTTTGGACAGGGGAGGAAATTCACCCCTCCACTTT. Its translation is CASSSLDRGGNSPLHF.

The chain is built from TRBV27 and TRBJ1-3; D is perhaps TRBD1 (6 bases). Germline CDR1 MNHEY, CDR2 SMNVEV (reference sequence). The CDR3 consists of 15 residues. Trimming took 0 bases from V and 2 from J, leaving 8 bases between them. The CDR3 protein is CASSLSGGTGNTIYF. The CDR3 nucleotides read TGTGCCAGCAGTTTATCTGGGGGCACTGGAAACACCATATATTTT.

V gene TRBV28 combines with J gene TRBJ1-2, with 7 bases lining up with TRBD1. The length of the CDR3 is 13 residues. CDR1 is MDHEN, CDR2 SYDVKM, per germline. V gave up 8 bases and J gave up 7 bases; unmatched junction bases: 10. Here the CDR3 reads CASGGGTVFGYTF. CDR3 in DNA: TGTGCCAGCGGCGGAGGGACAGTTTTTGGCTACACCTTC.

The J gene is TRBJ1-1, the V gene TRBV19; 8 bases are a match to TRBD1. J lost 0 bases, V lost 7 bases, and 7 bases had no gene match. The CDR3 sequence is 15 residues long. Germline values: CDR1 LNHDA, CDR2 SQIVND (reference sequence). The CDR3 region is CASKDRAVMNTEAFF. The CDR3 DNA follows: TGTGCCAGTAAGGACAGGGCCGTTATGAACACTGAAGCTTTCTTT.

The chain uses TRBV11-3 and TRBJ1-6; 7 nucleotides match TRBD1. Germline CDR1 is SGHNT and CDR2 is YENEEA. This CDR3 region has 15 residues. J was trimmed by 5 bases and V by 1 base; bases with no gene match: 2. Written as DNA, the CDR3 is TGTGCCAGCAGCTTAGGACAGGGTGATAATTCACCCCTCCACTTT. Residues: CASSLGQGDNSPLHF.

V usage is TRBV14 and J usage is TRBJ1-5; D unclear. There are 13 residues in the CDR3. CDR1 is SGHDN and CDR2 is FVKESK in the germline V gene. V was cut by 0 bases and J by 7 bases, with 7 bases left in between. Written as DNA, the CDR3 is TGTGCCAGCAGCCAAGATTACGGGCAGCCCCAGCATTTT. Amino acid sequence: CASSQDYGQPQHF.

The genes are TRBV27 and TRBJ1-2, with 7 nucleotides matching TRBD1. Germline CDR1 and CDR2: MNHEY and SMNVEV (reference sequence). This CDR3 spans 13 amino acids. Trimming removed 5 bases from V and 4 bases from J; junction bases left unmatched: 4. CDR3 DNA: TGTGCCAGCAGTCCCGGACAGGCCTATGGCTACACCTTC. This gives the protein CASSPGQAYGYTF.

This clone turned up a few times. The chain links TRBV3-1 (or the pseudogene TRBV3-2) to TRBJ1-1, with D hard to call. Germline V lookup: CDR1 LGHDT, CDR2 YNNKEL (reference sequence). This CDR3 comprises 14 residues. V lost 5 bases to trimming and J lost 4 bases, with 14 bases between them. CDR3 loop: CASSTGPNPTEAFF. CDR3 DNA: TGTGCCAGCAGCACTGGACCTAATCCCACTGAAGCTTTCTTT.

The V call is TRBV5-3, the J call TRBJ2-7, with 12 bases matching TRBD2. TRBV5-3 is placed among ORFs of uncertain function. Trimming took 2 bases from V and 0 from J; bases not matched to a gene: 6. The CDR3 contains 17 residues. The DNA of the CDR3 is TGTGCCAGAAGCTTTACCAAGACTAGCGGGGGCTCCTACGAGCAGTACTTC. This encodes CARSFTKTSGGSYEQYF.

J is TRBJ2-2 and V is TRBV2; D not resolved. The CDR3 extends over 12 amino acids. V lost 3 bases and J 8 bases, leaving 7 bases between the germline ends. The germline V gene encodes CDR1 SNHLY and CDR2 FYNNEI. This chain's CDR3 is CASSEDLGELFF. As DNA, the CDR3 is TGTGCCAGCAGTGAGGACCTGGGGGAGCTGTTTTTT. The whole variable domain, remainder taken from reference TRBV2 and TRBJ2-2, is EPEVTQTPSHQVTQMGQEVILRCVPISNHLYFYWYRQILGQKVEFLVSFYNNEISEKSEIFDDQFSVERPDGSNFTLKIRSTKLEDSAMYFCASSEDLGELFFGEGSRLTVL.

Here the CDR3 DNA reads TGTGCCAGTAGGGATCTGGGGACTAATGAAAAACTGTTTTTT. Protein: CASRDLGTNEKLFF. The chain uses TRBV19 and TRBJ1-4; D remains ambiguous. The CDR3 totals 14 residues. Germline V gene sequence: CDR1 LNHDA, CDR2 SQIVND (reference sequence). Between the trimmed V and J ends, which lost 6 bases and 2 bases, there was a span of 10 bases.

The rearrangement links TRBV23-1 to TRBJ1-5, with D maybe TRBD1 (5 bases). TRBV23-1 is labeled an ORF, and its function is uncertain. Trimming took off 4 bases at V and 2 bases at J, with 9 bases between the two ends. The CDR3 has 14 amino acids. The CDR3 sequence is CASSRRGRNQPQHF. As DNA, the CDR3 is TGCGCCAGCAGTCGGAGGGGACGCAATCAGCCCCAGCATTTT.

The chain couples TRBV18 to TRBJ2-4, with 9 bases that match TRBD1. This CDR3 comprises 18 residues. V shed 2 bases, J shed 2 bases, and the junction held 10 bases outside the gene matches. CDR1 and CDR2 (germline): KGHSH, LQKENI. CDR3 DNA sequence: TGTGCCAGCTCACCAGTTACGGGAGGACAGGGGTCCAAAAACATTCAGTACTTC. Its translation is CASSPVTGGQGSKNIQYF.

The rearrangement joins TRBV19 to TRBJ1-2; D remains ambiguous. CDR1 is LNHDA, CDR2 SQIVND, per germline (reference sequence). V lost 0 bases and J 4 bases, leaving 9 bases between the germline ends. The CDR3 length is 14 residues. In nucleotides, the CDR3 is TGTGCCAGTAGTATAGATTTTCAGGCCTATGGCTACACCTTC. It yields the protein CASSIDFQAYGYTF.